This T cell receptor beta chain was identified during a study of identical twins. Study-wide results and caveats: Recombination models fit unrelated individuals' TCR alpha sharing but underestimated twins'. Fewer insertions characterized abundant cord blood beta clonotypes, whereas memory repertoires showed none. Conclusions relied on cross-sectional statistical analysis, not following the same donors. Zero-insertion results could be subject to partial confounding by invariant MAIT and iNKT cells.

TCRdb reprocessed the 5' RACE reads via MiXCR and lists one record per CDR3 protein. The data hold hundreds of thousands of distinct CDR3 sequences, with 8.6% observed a single time. This clonotype was seen many times. Antigen: not known. The ends were cut back, 0 bases at V and 12 bases at J, with 15 bases in the middle. Per germline, CDR1 ENHRY and CDR2 SYGVKD. This CDR3 region has 15 residues. These data were also reused for a study on yellow fever vaccine responses in identical twins.

The material sequenced was PBMCs. The sequence came from a young woman in good health. The rearrangement uses TRBV10-3 and TRBJ1-6, with D tentatively TRBD1 (5 bases). DNA of the CDR3: TGTGCCATCAGTGAGTCGTCGGGACGGAGACAACCCCTCCACTTT. Translation gives CAISESSGRRQPLHF.